This passage covers 29 T cell receptor beta chains from one sample sequenced in a study of T-cell memory formation after mild COVID-19. TCRdb re-derived calls from the 5' RACE reads in MiXCR, one entry per CDR3 protein. This sample has roughly 80,000 distinct CDR3 sequences, with over 11% found just once. Sequenced material: PBMCs or a T cell subset sorted from them (not recorded which). The receptors derive from an adult woman who had mild COVID-19 (a few samples of this study predate the infection). Cell type and time point are not known.

This clonotype was observed at least ten times. The CDR3 spells CASSLDPTVPRELFF. The CDR3 nucleotides are TGTGCCAGCAGCTTAGATCCCACGGTCCCAAGGGAGCTGTTTTTT. V and J are TRBV7-9 and TRBJ2-2, with D unresolved. CDR1 and CDR2 (germline): SEHNR, FQNEAQ (reference sequence). The CDR3 length is 15 residues. Between the trimmed V and J ends, which lost 1 base and 9 bases, there was a span of 15 bases.

The chain uses TRBV9 and TRBJ2-1; maybe TRBD1 (6 bases). V was shortened by 0 bases and J by 4 bases, with 11 bases between the two germline ends. Germline V gene data show CDR1 as SGDLS and CDR2 as YYNGEE. The CDR3 runs 15 residues. Written as DNA, the CDR3 is TGTGCCAGCAGCGTAGATGGACAGACATACAATGAGCAGTTCTTC. Protein product: CASSVDGQTYNEQFF.

V is TRBV6-6 and J is TRBJ1-3, with TRBD1 matching 8 bases. Trimming removed 6 bases from V and 0 bases from J; junction bases left unmatched: 13. The germline V gene has CDR1 MNHNY and CDR2 SVGAGI (reference sequence). The CDR3 has 18 amino acids. CDR3 sequence (DNA): TGTGCCAGCAGAGGTGGGACAGGAATAACTTTCTCTGGAAACACCATATATTTT. As protein: CASRGGTGITFSGNTIYF.

This sequence joins TRBV12-3 or TRBV12-4 and TRBJ2-3; 8 bases line up with TRBD2. The CDR3 totals 18 residues. V lost 5 bases and J lost 5; bases outside the gene matches: 18. CDR3: CASSLSGRDSLLRDTQYF. The CDR3 DNA reads TGTGCCAGCAGTCTTTCCGGGAGGGATTCTCTCCTGAGAGATACGCAGTATTTT.

This clonotype was counted a single time. V usage is TRBV24-1 and J usage is TRBJ2-5, with 8 bases lining up with TRBD2. The germline V gene encodes CDR1 KGHDR and CDR2 SFDVKD. The CDR3 contains 15 residues. J gave up 5 bases and V 8 bases, and 12 bases lay outside the gene matches. The CDR3, as DNA: TGTGCCACCAACGGGAGGGGCGAAGGTTCTGAGACCCAGTACTTC. This translates into CATNGRGEGSETQYF.

This clonotype has a handful of counts. This chain connects TRBV4-2 to TRBJ2-7; TRBD2 matches at 7 bases. The CDR3 sequence is 13 residues long. Germline CDR1 and CDR2: LGHNA and YNFKEQ. V lost 3 bases and J lost 4; bases outside the gene matches: 3. CDR3 DNA sequence: TGTGCCAGCAGCCAGGGACTATTATACGAGCAGTACTTC. It encodes CASSQGLLYEQYF.

The chain couples TRBV7-8 to TRBJ2-7, with TRBD1 matching 8 bases. The CDR3 runs 15 residues. With 0 bases clipped from V and 6 bases from J, the junction kept 7 bases outside the gene matches. Germline CDR1 reads SGHVS; CDR2 reads FQNEAQ. The CDR3 nucleotides read TGTGCCAGCAGCTTAGCGGCAGGGGGCGCGGGCGAGCAGTACTTC. Translating gives CASSLAAGGAGEQYF.

The chain carries TRBV6-4 and TRBJ2-1; no definite D call. The CDR3 covers 14 residues. CDR1 is MRHNA, CDR2 SNTAGT, per germline. V lost 4 bases and J lost 10, with 17 bases in between. CDR3 DNA: TGTGCCAGCAGTGTAGGAACGAGTGTGGGGGAGCAGTTCTTC. This gives the protein CASSVGTSVGEQFF.

The sample holds many counts of this clonotype. The genes are TRBV20-1 and TRBJ2-5; 10 nucleotides align to TRBD2. Losses at the gene ends were 2 bases for V and 7 bases for J; bases not matched to a gene: 16. CDR3 length equals 17 residues. Germline CDR1 reads DFQATT; CDR2 reads SNEGSKA (reference sequence). The CDR3 nucleotides read TGCAGTGCTAGATCCCTAAGCGGACTAGCGGCCTCCGGGACCCAGTACTTC. This translates into CSARSLSGLAASGTQYF.

In this sample, this clonotype turned up once. The rearrangement links TRBV6-4 to TRBJ2-2, with TRBD2 matching 12 bases. CDR1 and CDR2 from the germline V gene are MRHNA and SNTAGT. CDR3 length: 15 residues. V shed 8 bases, J shed 6 bases, and the junction held 7 bases outside the gene matches. The CDR3, as DNA: TGTGCCAGCTCAAGACTAGCGGGAGTGGCCGGGGAGCTGTTTTTT. Translating it yields CASSRLAGVAGELFF.

This clonotype was observed a handful of times. V and J are TRBV5-6 and TRBJ2-3, with TRBD2 matching over 14 bases. V dropped 2 bases and J dropped 5; count of bases not matched to a gene: 7. The CDR3 consists of 17 residues. Germline V gene lookup returns CDR1 SGHDT and CDR2 YYEEEE. DNA of the CDR3: TGTGCCAGCAGCTTACAACCGGGACTAGCGGGAGTAGATACGCAGTATTTT. Encoded protein: CASSLQPGLAGVDTQYF. Drawing the rest from reference TRBV5-6 and TRBJ2-3, the complete variable domain is DAGVTQSPTHLIKTRGQQVTLRCSPKSGHDTVSWYQQALGQGPQFIFQYYEEEERQRGNFPDRFSGHQFPNYSSELNVNALLLGDSALYLCASSLQPGLAGVDTQYFGPGTRLTVL.

The V call is TRBV29-1, the J call TRBJ2-3; no clear D gene. Germline values: CDR1 SQVTM, CDR2 ANQGSEA. This CDR3 is built from 14 residues. The V end lost 0 bases, the J end lost 2 bases, and 9 bases lay between the germline ends. CDR3 nucleotides: TGCAGCGTTGAAGATCAGTGGCTCACAGATACGCAGTATTTT. Its translation is CSVEDQWLTDTQYF.

In nucleotides, the CDR3 is TGTGCCAGCAGTTTCCTAGCGGGAGAAGAGACCCAGTACTTC. It is translated as CASSFLAGEETQYF. The J gene is TRBJ2-5, the V gene TRBV28; 10 bases align to TRBD2. Germline CDR1 MDHEN, CDR2 SYDVKM. V lost 3 bases to trimming and J lost 3 bases; unmatched junction nucleotides: 1. This CDR3 is built from 14 residues.

In this sample, this clonotype turned up a few times. This sequence joins TRBV20-1 and TRBJ2-1; D unresolved. The CDR3 runs to 13 residues. The V gene's germline CDR1 is DFQATT and CDR2 SNEGSKA (reference sequence). V was shortened by 6 bases and J by 3 bases, with 12 bases between the two germline ends. The chain's CDR3 is CSASSVSYNEQFF. The CDR3 coding sequence is TGCAGTGCGTCCTCGGTGAGCTACAATGAGCAGTTCTTC.

This clonotype was counted a few times. The gene calls are TRBV29-1 and TRBJ2-7; a possible D gene is TRBD2 (5 bases). In germline, CDR1 is SQVTM, CDR2 ANQGSEA. The V gene lost 7 bases and the J gene lost 8 bases, with 21 bases spanning the gap. The length of the CDR3 is 13 residues. The CDR3 is CSAAGERLSQQYF. The CDR3 region has the DNA TGCAGCGCCGCGGGTGAACGGCTCAGTCAGCAGTACTTC.

This clonotype was counted only a few times. The gene calls are TRBV7-6 and TRBJ2-1; the D is unclear. Germline V CDR1 and CDR2: SGHVS, FNYEAQ. V lost 6 bases and J 2 bases, leaving 14 bases between the germline ends. This CDR3 spans 15 amino acids. The CDR3: CASRPSADAYNEQFF. Here the CDR3 DNA reads TGTGCCAGCAGGCCTTCGGCAGATGCCTACAATGAGCAGTTCTTC.

This clonotype occurred many times. The J gene is TRBJ2-7, the V gene TRBV5-1, with 7 bases that match TRBD1. The germline V gene encodes CDR1 SGHRS and CDR2 YFSETQ. The CDR3 covers 16 residues. The V and J ends lost 5 bases and 2 bases, in that order; junction bases with no gene match: 13. CDR3 sequence reads: CASRPPGQISPYEQYF. CDR3 sequence (DNA): TGCGCCAGCAGACCCCCGGGACAGATATCTCCCTACGAGCAGTACTTC.

This clonotype was detected ten times or more. The chain has TRBV5-1 and TRBJ2-7; D gene unclear. The CDR3 runs 11 residues. Germline CDR1 and CDR2: SGHRS and YFSETQ. V was shortened by 3 bases and J by 4 bases, with 5 bases between the two germline ends. As DNA, the CDR3 is TGCGCCAGCAGCTCGTATTACGAGCAGTACTTC. This translates into CASSSYYEQYF.

This clonotype turned up a few times. The rearrangement links TRBV6-5 to TRBJ2-3; 9 nucleotides align to TRBD1. Unmatched junction bases numbered 7, after V lost 2 bases and J lost 4 bases. The CDR3 is made up of 16 amino acids. Germline lookup yields CDR1 MNHEY and CDR2 SVGAGI. CDR3 in amino acids: CASSYGGQGKADTQYF. Here the CDR3 DNA reads TGTGCCAGCAGTTACGGAGGACAGGGGAAGGCAGATACGCAGTATTTT.

J is TRBJ2-7 and V is TRBV12-3 or TRBV12-4, with D possibly being TRBD1 (5 bases). V was pared by 3 bases and J by 5 bases, with 8 bases between. CDR3 length equals 12 residues. CDR3 sequence: CASSFTGDEQYF. CDR3 DNA sequence: TGTGCCAGCAGTTTCACAGGAGACGAGCAGTACTTC.

This clonotype was seen a handful of times. This chain joins TRBV7-9 and TRBJ2-3, with TRBD2 matching 15 bases. Germline CDR1 is SEHNR and CDR2 is FQNEAQ (reference sequence). The CDR3 consists of 18 residues. V lost 5 bases to trimming and J lost 2 bases; unmatched junction nucleotides: 8. The CDR3: CASSHGTSGGLLTDTQYF. The CDR3 bases are TGTGCCAGCAGCCACGGGACTAGCGGGGGGTTACTCACAGATACGCAGTATTTT. Based on the CDR3 plus reference TRBV7-9 and TRBJ2-3, the full variable domain is DTGVSQNPRHKITKRGQNVTFRCDPISEHNRLYWYRQTLGQGPEFLTYFQNEAQLEKSRLLSDRFSAERPKGSFSTLEIQRTEQGDSAMYLCASSHGTSGGLLTDTQYFGPGTRLTVL.

The V call is TRBV20-1, the J call TRBJ2-7, with TRBD1 matching 9 bases. The CDR3 covers 14 residues. V lost 6 bases and J lost 0; bases outside the gene matches: 6. Germline V lookup: CDR1 DFQATT, CDR2 SNEGSKA (reference sequence). The CDR3 DNA follows: TGCAGTGCCTGGGACAGGGAGAGCTCCTACGAGCAGTACTTC. This sequence encodes CSAWDRESSYEQYF.

This CDR3 reads CAWCQGQGLLYEQYF. In DNA, the CDR3 is TGTGCCTGGTGTCAGGGTCAAGGCCTCCTTTACGAGCAGTACTTC. V is TRBV30 and J is TRBJ2-7; D might be TRBD1 (5 bases). This CDR3 region has 15 residues. Per germline, CDR1 GTSNPN and CDR2 SVGIG (reference sequence). V lost 5 bases, J lost 4 bases, and 21 bases lay in between.

This clonotype has more than one count but fewer than ten. The gene calls are TRBV25-1 and TRBJ2-1; 11 nucleotides line up with TRBD2. The V and J ends lost 5 bases and 4 bases, in that order; junction bases with no gene match: 7. CDR1 is MGHDK and CDR2 is SYGVNS in the germline V gene. The CDR3 sequence is 16 residues long. The CDR3 spells CASSSSGRTPYNEQFF. The DNA of the CDR3 is TGTGCCAGCAGTTCTAGCGGGAGGACGCCTTACAATGAGCAGTTCTTC.

By sample fraction, this clonotype is medium-sized (0.01 to 0.1%). J is TRBJ1-2 and V is TRBV20-1; 8 bases line up with TRBD1. V trimming: 2 bases; J trimming: 8 bases; junction bases outside the gene matches: 13. Germline CDR1 reads DFQATT; CDR2 reads SNEGSKA (reference sequence). This CDR3 spans 15 amino acids. The CDR3 DNA sequence: TGCAGTGCTAGACAAAGGGGACAGGTTATAGGAGGCTACACCTTC. It specifies CSARQRGQVIGGYTF.

The genes are TRBV5-1 and TRBJ1-2; 8 bases fit TRBD1. Germline V gene lookup returns CDR1 SGHRS and CDR2 YFSETQ. With V trimmed by 4 bases and J by 3 bases, 8 bases remained unmatched. This CDR3 comprises 15 residues. CDR3 amino acids: CASSPTQQGDYGYTF. The CDR3, as DNA: TGCGCCAGCAGCCCAACCCAACAGGGGGACTATGGCTACACCTTC.

The genes are TRBV19 and TRBJ1-4; D is ambiguous. The CDR3 is 16 amino acids. V dropped 6 bases and J dropped 1 base, with 15 bases sitting between them. Per the germline V gene, CDR1 is LNHDA and CDR2 is SQIVND (reference sequence). CDR3 coding DNA: TGTGCCAGTAGGACCCAACACGAGGGAACTAATGAAAAACTGTTTTTT. This codes for CASRTQHEGTNEKLFF.

This clonotype came up a few times. The chain combines TRBV4-1 with TRBJ1-2, with 9 bases matching TRBD1. CDR3 length equals 15 residues. Trimming cost V 4 bases and J 2 bases; bases outside gene matches: 5. The germline gives CDR1 MGHRA, CDR2 YSYEKL. CDR3: CASSLGTGQNYGYTF. As DNA, the CDR3 is TGCGCCAGCAGCCTAGGGACAGGGCAGAACTATGGCTACACCTTC.

The chain joins TRBV14 to TRBJ2-3; TRBD2 aligns across 9 bases. J lost 2 bases, V lost 2 bases, and 5 bases had no gene match. Looked up from germline, CDR1 is SGHDN and CDR2 is FVKESK. The CDR3 totals 16 residues. CDR3: CASSQMVAGDTDTQYF. The CDR3 DNA reads TGTGCCAGCAGCCAAATGGTAGCGGGGGACACAGATACGCAGTATTTT.